The 4 T cell receptor beta chains below all came from one sample that was sequenced in a study of T cells in Graves' hyperthyroidism and ophthalmopathy. Amplified TCR beta CDR3 regions came from RNA transcripts. TCR CDR3 underwent first-round RT-PCR with the HTBI primer set. TCRdb processed the multiplex PCR reads anew with MiXCR; each CDR3 protein has one entry. Here the sample spans 540,000 or so distinct CDR3 sequences, 46% being singletons. Sample: peripheral blood or thyroid tissue (not recorded which). The receptors were sampled from an adult woman with Graves' disease, either hyperthyroidism or ophthalmopathy (not recorded which).

CDR3 amino acids: CSAAPGRNTEAFF. The CDR3 DNA sequence: TGCAGTGCGGCCCCGGGACGGAACACTGAAGCTTTCTTT. The V and J genes are TRBV20-1 and TRBJ1-1, with a possible D match to TRBD1 (5 bases). The CDR3 totals 13 residues. The ends were cut back, 6 bases at V and 1 base at J, with 12 bases in the middle. CDR1 is DFQATT and CDR2 is SNEGSKA in the germline V gene (reference sequence).

This clonotype was observed many times. The V call is TRBV20-1, the J call TRBJ2-5; D uncertain. Germline V gives CDR1 DFQATT, CDR2 SNEGSKA (reference sequence). V was shortened by 1 base and J by 4 bases, with 4 bases between the two germline ends. The CDR3 runs to 11 residues. CDR3 residues: CSARGGETQYF. The CDR3 DNA follows: TGCAGTGCTAGAGGGGGAGAGACCCAGTACTTC.

Comments on this clonotype: Germline and junction disagree at one end, which may indicate a read error. V is TRBV7-9 and J is TRBJ1-2; tentative D call: TRBD1 (5 bases). Germline V gene data show CDR1 as SEHNR and CDR2 as FQNEAQ (reference sequence). The CDR3 spans 12 residues. CDR3 protein: CASSPTGYGYIF. For the CDR3, the DNA is TGTGCCAGCAGCCCAACAGGCTATGGCTACATCTTC.

This clonotype was seen more than once but under ten times. The V and J genes are TRBV27 and TRBJ1-5, with 12 bases aligning to TRBD1. V dropped 4 bases and J dropped 11; count of bases not matched to a gene: 9. The CDR3 extends over 15 amino acids. Germline lookup yields CDR1 MNHEY and CDR2 SMNVEV (reference sequence). The CDR3 DNA follows: TGTGCCAGCAGTTCCGGGACAGGGGGCGCGGAGACCCAGCATTTT. This sequence encodes CASSSGTGGAETQHF.